This T cell receptor (beta chain) was sequenced for a study of CD8+ T cells in alopecia areata. This clone occurred a few times. Separation by sorting yielded CD4+ and CD8+ T cells from PBMCs. Germline CDR1 reads SQVTM; CDR2 reads ANQGSEA. The length of the CDR3 is 11 residues. V lost 7 bases to trimming and J lost 8 bases, with 12 bases between them. RNA, once extracted, was reverse transcribed into cDNA for use as the sequencing template. Sequencing used immunoSEQ multiplex PCR; TCRdb keeps in-frame clones, though not all of them. The sample gives 89,000 or so clones, 51% of which show up once; roughly 6% is in the top ten.

This chain links TRBV29-1 with TRBJ2-1, with a tentative D call TRBD2 (5 bases). The sample comprised NKG2D-high CD8+ T cells sorted from blood. The TCR was taken from a human donor with alopecia areata. CDR3 nucleotide sequence: TGCAGCGCAAAGGACGGGGATGAGCAGTTCTTC. Encoded protein: CSAKDGDEQFF.